Each of the 31 T cell receptor beta chains below was sequenced from the same sample in a study of cytotoxic CD8 clonotypes in ibrutinib-treated CLL. Method: immunoSEQ multiplex PCR; TCRdb's copy keeps in-frame clones and lacks some. The sample includes about 150,000 clones, about 76% of them seen just once. The material was PBMCs, obtained after 24 months of ibrutinib treatment. The source of these receptors is a human donor with chronic lymphocytic leukemia.

This chain links TRBV5-1 with TRBJ2-5; TRBD2 matches at 7 bases. With V trimmed by 4 bases and J by 4 bases, 1 base remained unmatched. Germline-derived CDR1 and CDR2 are SGHRS and YFSETQ. The CDR3 is made up of 12 amino acids. CDR3 protein: CASSRGGETQYF. In DNA, the CDR3 is TGCGCCAGCAGCCGCGGGGGAGAGACCCAGTACTTC.

The table lists this clone with a count of one. V is TRBV5-1 and J is TRBJ1-3, with 7 bases lining up with TRBD1. Germline V lookup: CDR1 SGHRS, CDR2 YFSETQ. V gave up 6 bases and J gave up 4 bases; unmatched junction bases: 4. The CDR3 extends over 13 amino acids. CDR3 bases: TGCGCCAGCACCAGGGGGTACGGAAACACCATATATTTT. Amino acid sequence: CASTRGYGNTIYF.

This chain uses TRBV27 with TRBJ2-3, with D perhaps assigned TRBD1 or TRBD2 (6 bases each). CDR3 length: 13 amino acids. Between the trimmed V and J ends, which lost 7 bases and 2 bases, there was a span of 10 bases. Germline lookup yields CDR1 MNHEY and CDR2 SMNVEV (reference sequence). The DNA for the CDR3 is TGTGCCAGCACCCGGGGGCACACAGATACGCAGTATTTT. This encodes CASTRGHTDTQYF.

A single count supports this clone. The chain's CDR3 is CATRGPQPSYEQYF. CDR3 DNA sequence: TGTGCCACCAGAGGGCCCCAACCCTCCTACGAGCAGTACTTC. This chain uses TRBV15 with TRBJ2-7; the D is unclear. The CDR3 length is 14 residues. V lost 6 bases and J 0 bases, leaving 12 bases between the germline ends. Germline V gene data show CDR1 as LNHNV and CDR2 as YYDKDF (reference sequence).

This clone appeared a few times. The V call is TRBV4-1, the J call TRBJ2-7; TRBD1 matches at 8 bases. Germline V CDR1 and CDR2: MGHRA, YSYEKL. The J segment lost 5 bases and the V segment lost 6 bases, leaving 12 bases of the junction unmatched. The CDR3 length is 15 residues. Here the CDR3 reads CASRQHGTGGDEQYF. The CDR3 coding sequence is TGCGCCAGCAGGCAGCACGGGACAGGAGGCGACGAGCAGTACTTC.

The CDR3 loop is CASTRPPLEQYF. CDR3 in DNA: TGTGCCAGCACCCGTCCGCCTTTGGAGCAGTACTTC. The chain is built from TRBV28 and TRBJ2-7; D unclear. The CDR3 runs 12 residues. Trimming cost V 7 bases and J 7 bases, with 14 bases left between them. The germline CDR1 and CDR2 sequences are MDHEN and SYDVKM.

The V gene is TRBV4-2, the J gene TRBJ2-5; tentative D call: TRBD1 (5 bases). Deletions cut 4 bases from V and 1 base from J, with 7 bases between. Germline CDR1 LGHNA, CDR2 YNFKEQ. The CDR3 loop spans 13 amino acids. This CDR3 reads CASSRGGQETQYF. The CDR3 nucleotides read TGTGCCAGCAGCCGGGGCGGCCAAGAGACCCAGTACTTC.

This chain connects TRBV7-3 to TRBJ2-6; 9 positions match TRBD1. The V gene's germline CDR1 is SGHTA and CDR2 FQGTGA. This CDR3 spans 17 amino acids. The V gene end was trimmed by 5 bases and the J gene end by 2 bases; junction bases not matched to a gene: 7. As DNA, the CDR3 is TGTGCCAGCAGCCCCGGGACAGGGCAGCCTGGGGCCAACGTCCTGACTTTC. Protein product: CASSPGTGQPGANVLTF.

The chain uses TRBV18 and TRBJ2-7; D gene unclear. Germline-derived CDR1 and CDR2 are KGHSH and LQKENI. CDR3 length equals 14 residues. V shed 0 bases and J shed 0 bases, with 6 bases lying between them. For the CDR3, the DNA is TGTGCCAGCTCACCACCGGTCGGCTCCTACGAGCAGTACTTC. The encoded protein is CASSPPVGSYEQYF.

The rearrangement joins TRBV5-6 to TRBJ2-7; D call uncertain. Germline assignment: CDR1 SGHDT and CDR2 YYEEEE. V lost 0 bases and J lost 2, with 3 bases in between. The length of the CDR3 is 12 residues. CDR3 protein: CASSLVAYEQYF. The CDR3 region has the DNA TGTGCCAGCAGCTTGGTCGCCTACGAGCAGTACTTC.

The chain uses TRBV5-8 and TRBJ2-7; D is unclear. Germline V gene lookup returns CDR1 SGHTS and CDR2 YDEGEE. The V end was cut by 4 bases, the J end by 4 bases, with 6 bases between. The CDR3 runs 11 residues. CDR3 sequence (DNA): TGTGCCAGCAGCCGGGCGTACGAGCAGTACTTC. It yields the protein CASSRAYEQYF.

The J gene is TRBJ2-2, the V gene TRBV6-5, with 7 nucleotides matching TRBD2. J gave up 4 bases and V 6 bases, and 5 bases lay outside the gene matches. CDR3 length: 14 amino acids. CDR1 and CDR2 (germline): MNHEY, SVGAGI. The CDR3 bases are TGTGCCAGCAGCCCCCCGGGGGGCACCGGGGAGCTGTTTTTT. Residues: CASSPPGGTGELFF.

The V gene is TRBV5-6, the J gene TRBJ2-3; D is unclear. The V gene's germline CDR1 is SGHDT and CDR2 YYEEEE. Deletions cut 2 bases from V and 6 bases from J, with 4 bases between. The CDR3 runs 11 residues. The CDR3 bases are TGTGCCAGCAGCTTTCGGGATACGCAGTATTTT. Its translation: CASSFRDTQYF.

V usage is TRBV30 and J usage is TRBJ1-1, with D possibly matching TRBD1 (5 bases). Trimming took 3 bases from V and 10 from J, leaving 9 bases between them. Germline CDR1 and CDR2: GTSNPN and SVGIG (reference sequence). This CDR3 has 10 residues. The CDR3 loop is CAWSRGGAFF. The DNA for the CDR3 is TGTGCCTGGAGCCGCGGGGGAGCTTTCTTT.

The V and J genes are TRBV19 and TRBJ2-1, with 10 bases that match TRBD2. Germline V CDR1 and CDR2: LNHDA, SQIVND (reference sequence). The CDR3 length is 18 residues. V lost 10 bases, J lost 8 bases, and 23 bases stayed unmatched. CDR3 bases: TGTGCCACCAGCCCGTCCAGCGGGAGGGTAGCCCTTTCCCATGAGCAGTTCTTC. This encodes CATSPSSGRVALSHEQFF. The variable domain in full, with the rest retrieved from reference TRBV19 and TRBJ2-1, is DGGITQSPKYLFRKEGQNVTLSCEQNLNHDAMYWYRQDPGQGLRLIYYSQIVNDFQKGDIAEGYSVSREKKESFPLTVTSAQKNPTAFYLCATSPSSGRVALSHEQFFGPGTRLTVL.

The chain is built from TRBV4-2 and TRBJ1-2; no reliable D call. The CDR3 sequence is 13 residues long. Looked up from germline, CDR1 is LGHNA and CDR2 is YNFKEQ. V was shortened by 4 bases and J by 4 bases, with 10 bases between the two germline ends. DNA for the CDR3: TGTGCCAGCAGCCCGATGGACCGCTATGGCTACACCTTC. Protein: CASSPMDRYGYTF.

V is TRBV9 and J is TRBJ2-7; D not resolved. V was cut by 0 bases and J by 4 bases, with 8 bases left in between. The CDR3 has 13 amino acids. CDR1 is SGDLS and CDR2 is YYNGEE in the germline V gene. The CDR3 here is CASSVAAGYEQYF. CDR3 DNA: TGTGCCAGCAGCGTAGCTGCCGGATACGAGCAGTACTTC.

This clone is categorized as medium-sized (0.01 to 0.1%). The rearrangement links TRBV13 to TRBJ2-6; D is undetermined. The CDR3 is 13 amino acids. Germline lookup yields CDR1 PRHDT and CDR2 FYEKMQ (reference sequence). V lost 6 bases, J lost 0 bases, and 3 bases lay in between. The CDR3 DNA reads as TGTGCCAGCAGGTACTCTGGGGCCAACGTCCTGACTTTC. Protein product: CASRYSGANVLTF.

This sequence joins TRBV5-1 and TRBJ2-3, with a tentative D call TRBD1 (6 bases). This CDR3 is 16 amino acids long. V was pared by 4 bases and J by 0 bases, with 15 bases between. CDR1 is SGHRS, CDR2 YFSETQ, per germline. CDR3 loop: CASSGGQNPSTDTQYF. In nucleotides, the CDR3 is TGCGCCAGCAGCGGGGGACAAAACCCTAGCACAGATACGCAGTATTTT.

Comments on this clone: One junction end does not reproduce the germline sequence, and a read error may be involved. The rearrangement joins TRBV5-1 to TRBJ2-7, with TRBD1 matching 10 bases. In germline, CDR1 is SGHRS, CDR2 YFSETQ. The CDR3 has 14 amino acids. The CDR3 region is CASNPTGGLYEQYF. For the CDR3, the DNA is TGTGCCAGCAATCCGACAGGGGGCCTCTACGAGCAGTACTTC.

V is TRBV18 and J is TRBJ1-1; 8 nucleotides agree with TRBD1. This CDR3 has 13 amino acids. Germline assignment: CDR1 KGHSH and CDR2 LQKENI. The V gene end was trimmed by 5 bases and the J gene end by 4 bases; junction bases not matched to a gene: 3. CDR3 sequence (DNA): TGTGCCAGCTCATCCACAGGGGGCACTGAAGCTTTCTTT. Translated, it gives CASSSTGGTEAFF.

This clone turned up a few times. J is TRBJ2-3 and V is TRBV6-1, with D uncertain. The CDR3 runs to 14 residues. The germline V gene encodes CDR1 MNHNS and CDR2 SASEGT. Between the trimmed V and J ends, which lost 3 bases and 4 bases, there was a span of 11 bases. The DNA of the CDR3 is TGTGCCAGCAGTGATGAGTGGTTCGCAGATACGCAGTATTTT. The encoded protein is CASSDEWFADTQYF.

This clone was found once. This chain connects TRBV7-9 to TRBJ2-1, with a weak D call TRBD2 (5 bases). CDR1 is SEHNR and CDR2 is FQNEAQ in the germline V gene (reference sequence). The ends were cut back, 1 base at V and 10 bases at J, with 14 bases in the middle. The CDR3 consists of 14 residues. The chain's CDR3 is CASSLDPSPGEQFF. Here the CDR3 DNA reads TGTGCCAGCAGCTTAGATCCATCCCCGGGGGAGCAGTTCTTC.

This clone was counted once. The rearrangement joins TRBV29-1 to TRBJ2-5; the match to TRBD1 covers 7 bases. Germline CDR1 is SQVTM and CDR2 is ANQGSEA. V was clipped by 4 bases and J by 5 bases; unmatched bases: 7. The CDR3 consists of 13 residues. CDR3 bases: TGCAGCGTTGTGGGGGTAGGGGGCGAGACCCAGTACTTC. Translated, it gives CSVVGVGGETQYF.

This clone was counted once. This chain connects TRBV7-6 to TRBJ2-2; D possibly corresponds to TRBD2 (7 bases). This CDR3 is built from 13 residues. CDR1 is SGHVS and CDR2 is FNYEAQ in the germline V gene. Trimming took off 5 bases at V and 7 bases at J, with 11 bases between the two ends. The CDR3 region has the DNA TGTGCCAGCAGCCCAGGGGAGGGCGGGGAGCTGTTTTTT. Its translation is CASSPGEGGELFF.

The chain recombines TRBV10-3 with TRBJ2-2, with D hard to call. CDR1 and CDR2 (germline): ENHRY, SYGVKD. This CDR3 is 15 amino acids long. Deletions cut 2 bases from V and 0 bases from J, with 7 bases between. The CDR3 loop is CAISERSANTGELFF. Written as DNA, the CDR3 is TGTGCCATCAGTGAGCGCAGCGCGAACACCGGGGAGCTGTTTTTT.

The CDR3 coding sequence is TGCGCCAGCAGCCCCGCCCAAGGGCCGCAGTATTTT. Translating it yields CASSPAQGPQYF. V is TRBV5-1 and J is TRBJ2-3; D gene ambiguous. This CDR3 is built from 12 residues. V dropped 4 bases and J dropped 10 bases, with 13 bases sitting between them. Germline CDR1 and CDR2: SGHRS and YFSETQ.

The chain links TRBV4-2 to TRBJ2-7; 9 bases line up with TRBD2. J lost 2 bases, V lost 0 bases, and 11 bases had no gene match. Germline loops: CDR1 LGHNA, CDR2 YNFKEQ. The CDR3 covers 18 residues. The CDR3 reads CASSQDVAGGPMAYEQYF. CDR3 sequence (DNA): TGTGCCAGCAGCCAAGATGTGGCGGGAGGGCCCATGGCCTACGAGCAGTACTTC.

The CDR3 loop is CASSLGPNYGYTF. Here the CDR3 DNA reads TGCGCCAGCAGCCTCGGGCCGAACTATGGCTACACCTTC. The V and J genes are TRBV5-1 and TRBJ1-2; D remains unclear. Germline V gene sequence: CDR1 SGHRS, CDR2 YFSETQ. The CDR3 totals 13 residues. Trimming stripped 4 bases from V and 2 bases from J, with 9 bases between.

There are many counts of this clone. V is TRBV6-1 and J is TRBJ2-2; weak D call: TRBD2 (7 bases). CDR3 size: 17 residues. Germline lookup yields CDR1 MNHNS and CDR2 SASEGT. V was trimmed by 2 bases and J by 4 bases, leaving 17 bases between them. The CDR3 DNA follows: TGTGCCAGCAGTGAAAGGGGGAGGGGCAGGGTCACCGGGGAGCTGTTTTTT. Translating it yields CASSERGRGRVTGELFF.

This chain links TRBV11-2 with TRBJ2-5, with D maybe TRBD1 (5 bases). V gave up 1 base and J gave up 4 bases, with 10 bases separating them. This CDR3 has 14 amino acids. From germline, CDR1 is SGHAT and CDR2 FQNNGV. The CDR3 bases are TGTGCCAGCAGCTTAGGGGGCCCGCCAGAGACCCAGTACTTC. It is translated as CASSLGGPPETQYF. Complete variable domain (other parts from reference TRBV11-2 and TRBJ2-5): EAGVAQSPRYKIIEKRQSVAFWCNPISGHATLYWYQQILGQGPKLLIQFQNNGVVDDSQLPKDRFSAERLKGVDSTLKIQPAKLEDSAVYLCASSLGGPPETQYFGPGTRLLVL.